The T cell receptor (beta chain) under discussion was sequenced for a study of cytomegalovirus exposure and HLA in healthy donors. Study findings and constraints: Later analysis associated a missense DCLRE1C variant with TCR beta V- and J-gene trimming.

Remarks on this clone: The antigen remains unidentified.

The PCR was carried out with 60 Vbeta primers and 13 Jbeta primers. Libraries were prepared by immunoSEQ multiplex PCR; TCRdb keeps only in-frame clonotypes and omits some of them. This table holds 55,000 to 70,000 clones, less than 70% found once. Germline lookup yields CDR1 SGHTA and CDR2 FQGTGA. The V end was cut by 3 bases, the J end by 0 bases, with 8 bases between. The CDR3 covers 14 residues. The material sequenced was PBMCs. The chain carries TRBV7-3 and TRBJ1-2; no clear D. The source of this sequence is a woman between 45 and 65 years old in good health and CMV-seronegative. The CDR3 DNA is TGTGCCAGCAGCTTTGAGGGTGCTAACTATGGCTACACCTTC. Translated: CASSFEGANYGYTF. The whole variable domain, remainder taken from reference TRBV7-3 and TRBJ1-2, is GAGVSQTPSNKVTEKGKYVELRCDPISGHTALYWYRQSLGQGPEFLIYFQGTGAADDSGLPNDRFFAVRPEGSVSTLKIQRTERGDSAVYLCASSFEGANYGYTFGSGTRLTVV.